The TCR beta chain under discussion was sequenced for a study of T cell responses to AZD1222 COVID-19 vaccine. The table came from immunoSEQ multiplex PCR; TCRdb's copy has only in-frame clones and leaves some out. Found here are 120,000 to 150,000 clones, 85% to 90% of them singletons; the top ten hold roughly 5.1%. Broader study findings: Epitopes outside B.1.351 and B.1.1.7 mutated regions reportedly drew nearly half of spike TCRs.

CDR3 length: 14 residues. Trimming cost V 6 bases and J 3 bases; bases outside gene matches: 7. Germline CDR1 reads SGHTA; CDR2 reads FQGNSA. Researchers grouped second doses given at about 4 or about 12 weeks into one pool. To note about this clone: The antigen is not known.

V and J are TRBV7-2 and TRBJ1-1; TRBD1 matches 7 bases. The material sequenced was peripheral blood, taken 28 days after the second AZD1222 dose. The receptor was derived from an adult who received the AZD1222 COVID-19 vaccine. Here the CDR3 DNA reads TGTGCCAGCAGGCTAACAGGGGTCTACACTGAAGCTTTCTTT. Amino acids: CASRLTGVYTEAFF.